This T cell receptor beta chain came from a study of identifying expanded T cells in peripheral blood. The CDR3 has 12 residues. The V end lost 3 bases, the J end lost 3 bases, and 8 bases lay between the germline ends. Looked up from germline, CDR1 is SQVTM and CDR2 is ANQGSEA. A word on this clone: Its target is not known.

Overall study findings and caveats: Technical replicates showed about 1.1 changed clones; approximately 2 weeks roughly 16; four weeks 19. Variance in clone template counts between roughly two-week samples significantly increased with total template count across all healthy donors.

Healthy donors had no documented immune events, such as infections, while sampled. Data came from immunoSEQ multiplex PCR; TCRdb stores just in-frame clones and leaves some out. The table lists roughly 130,000 clones, around 88% of them singletons. Sample: blood. The TCR sequence derives from a person aged 18-70 years in good health. The chain links TRBV29-1 to TRBJ1-1, with D perhaps matching TRBD1 (5 bases). CDR3 bases: TGCAGCGTTGATCAAGGGGACACTGAAGCTTTCTTT. Its protein product is CSVDQGDTEAFF.